This is a list of T cell receptor beta chains from one sample in a study of blood T cells in healthy people across ages. MiXCR, applied by TCRdb to the 5' RACE reads, yields one record per CDR3 protein. The sample yields around 670,000 distinct CDR3 sequences, approximately 30% seen once. Sequenced input: blood. These receptor sequences come from an elderly woman in good health. Both conserved end residues are part of each CDR3. Each record gives: V gene, D gene, J gene, CDR3 protein. D genes are given only for firm matches.

TRBV6-2/TRBV6-3	.	TRBJ1-2	CASSYSGSNGYTF
TRBV5-1	TRBD2	TRBJ2-3	CASSTGLAGIRTDTQYF
TRBV7-8	.	TRBJ2-7	CASSPYGSRGEQYF
TRBV5-1	.	TRBJ2-1	CASSPGHWGSNEQFF
TRBV5-1	.	TRBJ2-1	CASSPPGPGGNEQFF
TRBV20-1	.	TRBJ2-7	CSARDKATAGWVYEQYF
TRBV20-1	TRBD2	TRBJ2-3	CSACGTSGFTDTQYF
TRBV6-5	TRBD1	TRBJ2-7	CASSYSTGTGGREQYF
TRBV3-1	TRBD2	TRBJ2-3	CASSRGRDIRTSGGVSYEQYF
TRBV7-9	TRBD1	TRBJ1-1	CASRTGTGTSNTEAFF
TRBV7-2	.	TRBJ2-5	CASSPQGHGLEETQYF
TRBV20-1	.	TRBJ2-5	CSARPPWEETQYF
TRBV20-1	.	TRBJ1-4	CSAGGLRDEKLFF
TRBV6-6	TRBD1	TRBJ2-7	CASSPGTGPGGEQYF
TRBV4-2	.	TRBJ1-5	CASSQVGGETPQHF
TRBV7-6	.	TRBJ2-5	CASSSPFGAGETQYF
TRBV5-6	.	TRBJ1-1	CASSLGPEAFF
TRBV2	.	TRBJ2-6	CASSERTAYSGADVRTF
TRBV5-6	TRBD1	TRBJ2-2	CASSWKSTGSNTGELFF
TRBV14	.	TRBJ2-5	CASSQEVLPLAETQYF
TRBV12-3/TRBV12-4	TRBD2	TRBJ2-3	CASSFAGGRADTQYF
TRBV3-1	TRBD2	TRBJ2-5	CASSRGLAEETQYF
TRBV3-1	TRBD1	TRBJ2-5	CATRTGDRGTQYF
TRBV12-3/TRBV12-4	.	TRBJ1-1	CASINGQSLNTEAFF
TRBV7-2	TRBD1	TRBJ2-7	CASRLTGSDYEQYF
TRBV28	TRBD1	TRBJ2-7	CASSPPGTGKYEQYF
TRBV28	.	TRBJ1-1	CASSPTTTAMNTEAFF
TRBV20-1	.	TRBJ1-1	CSALDRTRHMNTEAFF
TRBV20-1	TRBD1	TRBJ2-5	CSARKGTGTGEQYF
TRBV7-8	.	TRBJ2-5	CASSLGARGVKETQYF
TRBV6-5	.	TRBJ2-3	CASRVFQDRDLDTQYF
TRBV27	.	TRBJ2-3	CVSRLSRSTDAQYF
TRBV7-2	TRBD2	TRBJ2-3	CASSLVSRGGPGDTQYF
TRBV7-9	TRBD1	TRBJ1-1	CASSPGTGSTEAFF
TRBV5-1	.	TRBJ2-5	CASSLGQGRQETQYF
TRBV5-1	TRBD1	TRBJ2-3	CAGSPGQIRTDTQYF
TRBV27	.	TRBJ2-1	CASSGVGAGGFF
TRBV5-4	.	TRBJ2-3	CASSFRTIATDTQYF
TRBV12-3/TRBV12-4	.	TRBJ2-3	CASSFTRGRADTEYF
TRBV6-6	TRBD2	.	CASRRAGGQPGTQYF
TRBV4-3	.	TRBJ1-4	CASSPREGEKLFF
TRBV20-1	TRBD2	TRBJ2-7	CSARQLAGVGNEQYF
TRBV20-1	.	TRBJ1-6	CSARDRRLGGSPLHF
TRBV20-1	.	TRBJ1-2	CSARGHRVGGYTF
TRBV5-6	.	TRBJ2-4	CASSLDPLRAKNIQYF
TRBV20-1	.	TRBJ2-7	CSASDEGGPYEQYF
TRBV5-1	TRBD2	TRBJ2-1	CASAGASGGSEQFF
TRBV6-5	TRBD1	TRBJ1-4	CASSYNRATGEDGKLFF
TRBV7-2	.	TRBJ1-3	CASSSGRAQGNTIYF
TRBV5-1	TRBD1	TRBJ1-4	CASSLGTGLNEKLFF
TRBV14	.	TRBJ1-6	CASSQVWSSSYNSPLHF
TRBV12-3/TRBV12-4	TRBD1	TRBJ2-7	CASSLNQGASYEQYF
TRBV7-8	TRBD2	TRBJ2-1	CTSSLRGGGAYEQFF
TRBV5-4	TRBD2	TRBJ2-3	CASSKRGPSTDTQYF
TRBV30	TRBD1	TRBJ2-7	CAWSVVSRTGASYEQYF
TRBV6-5	.	TRBJ2-1	CASRSGHYGDEQFF
TRBV11-2	.	TRBJ2-5	CASSRRGQETQYF